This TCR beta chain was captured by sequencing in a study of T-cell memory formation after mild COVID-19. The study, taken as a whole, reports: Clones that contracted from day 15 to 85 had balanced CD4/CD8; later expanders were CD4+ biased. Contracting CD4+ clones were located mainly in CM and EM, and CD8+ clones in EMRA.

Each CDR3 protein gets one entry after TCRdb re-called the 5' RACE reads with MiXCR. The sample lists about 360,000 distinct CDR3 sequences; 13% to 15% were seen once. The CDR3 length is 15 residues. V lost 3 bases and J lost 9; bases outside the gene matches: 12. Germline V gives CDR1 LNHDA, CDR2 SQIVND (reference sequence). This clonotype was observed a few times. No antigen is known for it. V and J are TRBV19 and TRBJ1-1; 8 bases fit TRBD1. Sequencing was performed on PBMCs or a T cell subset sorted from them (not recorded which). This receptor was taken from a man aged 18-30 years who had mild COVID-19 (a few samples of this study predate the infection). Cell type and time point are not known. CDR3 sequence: CASSIDPNLRGQAFF. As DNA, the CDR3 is TGTGCCAGTAGTATTGACCCCAACCTCAGGGGGCAAGCTTTCTTT.